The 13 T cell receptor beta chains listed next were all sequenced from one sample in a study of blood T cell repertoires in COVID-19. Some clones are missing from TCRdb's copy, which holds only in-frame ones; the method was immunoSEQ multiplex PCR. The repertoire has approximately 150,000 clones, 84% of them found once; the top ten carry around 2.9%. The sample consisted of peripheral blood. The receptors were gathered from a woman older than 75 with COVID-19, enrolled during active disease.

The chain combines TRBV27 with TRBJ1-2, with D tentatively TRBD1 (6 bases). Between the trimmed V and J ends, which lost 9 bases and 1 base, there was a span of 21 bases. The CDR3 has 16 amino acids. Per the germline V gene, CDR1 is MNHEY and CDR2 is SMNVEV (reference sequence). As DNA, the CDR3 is TGTGCCAGTTCGATTTGGGGGCAGAACCTTAACTATGGCTACACCTTC. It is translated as CASSIWGQNLNYGYTF.

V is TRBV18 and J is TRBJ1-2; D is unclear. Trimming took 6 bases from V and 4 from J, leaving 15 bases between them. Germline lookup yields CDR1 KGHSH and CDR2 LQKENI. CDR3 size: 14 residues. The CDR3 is CASSPVGGGYGYTF. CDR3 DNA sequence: TGTGCCAGCTCGCCAGTGGGAGGCGGCTATGGCTACACCTTC.

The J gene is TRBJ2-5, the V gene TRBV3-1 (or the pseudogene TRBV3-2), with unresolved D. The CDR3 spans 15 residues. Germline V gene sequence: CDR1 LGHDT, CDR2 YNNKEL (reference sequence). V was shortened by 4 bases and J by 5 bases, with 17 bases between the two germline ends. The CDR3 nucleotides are TGTGCCAGCAGCCCCCGACCGGGTTCGAGGGAGACCCAGTACTTC. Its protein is CASSPRPGSRETQYF.

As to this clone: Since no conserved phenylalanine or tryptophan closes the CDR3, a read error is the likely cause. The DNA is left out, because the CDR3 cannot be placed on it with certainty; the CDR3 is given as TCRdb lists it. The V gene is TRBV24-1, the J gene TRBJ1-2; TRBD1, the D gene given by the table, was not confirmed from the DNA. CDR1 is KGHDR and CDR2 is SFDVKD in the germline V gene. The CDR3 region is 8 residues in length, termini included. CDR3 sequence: CATKDRAS.

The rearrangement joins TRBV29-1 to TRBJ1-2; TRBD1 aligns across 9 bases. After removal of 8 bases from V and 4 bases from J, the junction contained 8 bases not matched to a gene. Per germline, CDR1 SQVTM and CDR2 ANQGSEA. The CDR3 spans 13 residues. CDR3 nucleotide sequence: TGCAGCTTCTCGACAGGGGGGTCCTATGGCTACACCTTC. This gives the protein CSFSTGGSYGYTF.

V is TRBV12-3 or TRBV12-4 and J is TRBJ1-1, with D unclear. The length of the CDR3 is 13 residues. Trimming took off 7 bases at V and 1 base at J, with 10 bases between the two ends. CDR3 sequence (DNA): TGTGCCAGCACCCTCCTCTGGAACACTGAAGCTTTCTTT. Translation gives CASTLLWNTEAFF.

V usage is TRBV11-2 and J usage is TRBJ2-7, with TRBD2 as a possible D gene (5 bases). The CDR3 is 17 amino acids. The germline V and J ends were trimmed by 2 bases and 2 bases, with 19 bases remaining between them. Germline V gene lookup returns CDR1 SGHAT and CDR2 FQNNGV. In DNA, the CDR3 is TGTGCCAGCAGCTTAATATCGAGCGGCCTTAGGGCCTACGAGCAGTACTTC. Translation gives CASSLISSGLRAYEQYF.

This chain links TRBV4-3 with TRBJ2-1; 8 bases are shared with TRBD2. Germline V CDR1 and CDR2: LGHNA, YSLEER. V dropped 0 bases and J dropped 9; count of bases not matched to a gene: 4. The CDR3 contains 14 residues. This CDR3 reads CASSQDSGVVEQFF. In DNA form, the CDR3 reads TGCGCCAGCAGCCAAGATAGCGGGGTGGTTGAGCAGTTCTTC.

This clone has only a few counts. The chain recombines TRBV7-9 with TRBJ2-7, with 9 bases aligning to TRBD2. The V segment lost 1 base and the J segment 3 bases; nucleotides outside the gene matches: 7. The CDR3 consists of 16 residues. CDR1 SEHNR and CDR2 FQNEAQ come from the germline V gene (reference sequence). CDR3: CASSLDGSGRFYEQYF. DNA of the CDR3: TGTGCCAGCAGCTTAGATGGTAGCGGGAGATTCTACGAGCAGTACTTC. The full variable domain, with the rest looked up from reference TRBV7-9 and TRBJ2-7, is DTGVSQNPRHKITKRGQNVTFRCDPISEHNRLYWYRQTLGQGPEFLTYFQNEAQLEKSRLLSDRFSAERPKGSFSTLEIQRTEQGDSAMYLCASSLDGSGRFYEQYFGPGTRLTVT.

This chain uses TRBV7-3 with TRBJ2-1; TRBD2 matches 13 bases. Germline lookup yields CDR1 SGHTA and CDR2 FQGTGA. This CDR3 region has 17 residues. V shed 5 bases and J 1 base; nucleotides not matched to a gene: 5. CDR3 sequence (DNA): TGTGCCAGCAGCCCCCGACTAGCGGGAGGTTCCTACAATGAGCAGTTCTTC. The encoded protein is CASSPRLAGGSYNEQFF.

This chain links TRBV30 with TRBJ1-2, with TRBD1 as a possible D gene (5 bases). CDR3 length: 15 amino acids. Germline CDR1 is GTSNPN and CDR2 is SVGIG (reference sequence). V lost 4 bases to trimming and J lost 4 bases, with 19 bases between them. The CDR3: CAWISPGGRSYGYTF. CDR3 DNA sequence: TGTGCCTGGATTTCCCCCGGGGGGAGATCCTATGGCTACACCTTC.

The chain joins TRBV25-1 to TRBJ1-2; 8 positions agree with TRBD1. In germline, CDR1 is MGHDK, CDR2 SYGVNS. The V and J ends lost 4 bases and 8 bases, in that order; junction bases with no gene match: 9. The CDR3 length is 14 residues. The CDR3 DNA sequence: TGTGCCAGCAGTGCCACCGACAGGGGTGAAGGCTACACCTTC. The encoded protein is CASSATDRGEGYTF.

The CDR3 nucleotides read TGTGCCAGCAGCTCCCCTGGGCAGGGGGAGTACTTC. Amino acid sequence: CASSSPGQGEYF. This chain links TRBV7-3 with TRBJ2-5; 7 nucleotides agree with TRBD1. J lost 12 bases, V lost 4 bases, and 8 bases had no gene match. Germline CDR1 SGHTA, CDR2 FQGTGA. This CDR3 region has 12 residues.